The next 25 T cell receptor beta chains were all read from a single sample in a study of cytomegalovirus exposure and HLA in healthy donors. PCR used 60 Vbeta primers and 13 Jbeta primers. TCRdb keeps only in-frame clones here, not all; method: immunoSEQ multiplex PCR. The table includes 150,000 to 200,000 clones, roughly 72% detected once. The sample taken for sequencing was PBMCs. These receptors all come from a woman aged 40 to 50 in good health and CMV-seronegative.

The chain recombines TRBV27 with TRBJ1-2; 7 bases agree with TRBD1. Per the germline V gene, CDR1 is MNHEY and CDR2 is SMNVEV (reference sequence). The CDR3 is made up of 13 amino acids. Trimming at V came to 8 bases and at J to 7 bases, leaving 10 bases not matched to a gene. CDR3 residues: CASGTGAQGGYTF. CDR3 in DNA: TGTGCCAGCGGCACAGGGGCCCAGGGTGGCTACACCTTC.

The CDR3 reads CASRGNRGLNQPQHF. Written as DNA, the CDR3 is TGTGCCAGCAGGGGAAACAGGGGGCTCAATCAGCCCCAGCATTTT. The chain couples TRBV28 to TRBJ1-5, with 9 nucleotides matching TRBD1. CDR3 length: 15 residues. CDR1 and CDR2 from the germline V gene are MDHEN and SYDVKM. V trimming: 6 bases; J trimming: 3 bases; junction bases outside the gene matches: 6. The full variable domain, with the rest looked up from reference TRBV28 and TRBJ1-5, is DVKVTQSSRYLVKRTGEKVFLECVQDMDHENMFWYRQDPGLGLRLIYFSYDVKMKEKGDIPEGYSVSREKKERFSLILESASTNQTSMYLCASRGNRGLNQPQHFGDGTRLSIL.

On this clone: A junction boundary mismatches the germline segment, possibly from a read error. The rearrangement joins TRBV7-7 to TRBJ2-3; perhaps TRBD2 as D (5 bases). The CDR3 extends over 14 amino acids. The germline CDR1 and CDR2 sequences are SSHAT and FNYEAQ (reference sequence). The CDR3 spells CASSLGRGTDTQYF. Written as DNA, the CDR3 is TGTGCTAGCAGCTTAGGGCGGGGCACAGATACGCAGTATTTT. Complete variable domain (other parts from reference TRBV7-7 and TRBJ2-3): GAGVSQSPRYKVTKRGQDVTLRCDPISSHATLYWYQQALGQGPEFLTYFNYEAQPDKSGLPSDRFSAERPEGSISTLTIQRTEQRDSAMYRCASSLGRGTDTQYFGPGTRLTVL.

This clone was observed a single time. The chain combines TRBV30 with TRBJ2-7; 7 bases are shared with TRBD2. V gave up 2 bases and J gave up 5 bases; unmatched junction bases: 24. The CDR3 contains 19 residues. Germline loops: CDR1 GTSNPN, CDR2 SVGIG (reference sequence). The CDR3 reads CAWSPSGTTTLGIPNEQYF. CDR3 DNA sequence: TGTGCCTGGAGTCCATCCGGGACTACGACTTTGGGAATCCCCAACGAGCAGTACTTC.

The chain recombines TRBV29-1 with TRBJ2-1; 7 positions agree with TRBD2. Looked up from germline, CDR1 is SQVTM and CDR2 is ANQGSEA. J gave up 9 bases and V 4 bases, and 18 bases lay outside the gene matches. CDR3 size: 16 residues. The CDR3 region is CSVGGRENRPRGEQFF. CDR3 nucleotide sequence: TGCAGCGTTGGCGGGCGGGAGAACCGGCCACGCGGTGAGCAGTTCTTC.

This rearrangement joins TRBV4-2 to TRBJ2-3; D is perhaps TRBD2 (6 bases). CDR3 length: 16 amino acids. V lost 1 base, J lost 2 bases, and 13 bases lay in between. Germline V CDR1 and CDR2: LGHNA, YNFKEQ. In nucleotides, the CDR3 is TGTGCCAGCAGCCAAGTAGCGGCTAGCGACACAGATACGCAGTATTTT. It specifies CASSQVAASDTDTQYF.

This clone was seen only once. The V gene is TRBV6-6, the J gene TRBJ2-4; D might be TRBD2 (7 bases). The CDR3 totals 14 residues. Germline CDR1 reads MNHNY; CDR2 reads SVGAGI (reference sequence). Between the trimmed V and J ends, which lost 6 bases and 6 bases, there was a span of 15 bases. The CDR3 nucleotides read TGTGCCAGCAGCCAAGGGGGGGCGGGAAACATTCAGTACTTC. This sequence encodes CASSQGGAGNIQYF.

This clone turned up a few times. This chain links TRBV5-6 with TRBJ2-7, with 9 bases lining up with TRBD1. Germline lookup yields CDR1 SGHDT and CDR2 YYEEEE. V lost 4 bases to trimming and J lost 11 bases; unmatched junction nucleotides: 4. The length of the CDR3 is 11 residues. In DNA, the CDR3 is TGTGCCAGCAGCCAGAGACAGGGGGAGTACTTC. This codes for CASSQRQGEYF.

The chain has TRBV27 and TRBJ2-2; 13 bases line up with TRBD2. This CDR3 comprises 14 residues. Germline V gene lookup returns CDR1 MNHEY and CDR2 SMNVEV (reference sequence). After removal of 6 bases from V and 6 bases from J, the junction contained 1 base not matched to a gene. CDR3 amino acids: CASRGTSGAGELFF. The CDR3 DNA follows: TGTGCCAGCAGAGGGACTAGCGGGGCCGGGGAGCTGTTTTTT.

The V gene is TRBV6-1, the J gene TRBJ2-7; tentatively, D is TRBD1 (5 bases). V was clipped by 6 bases and J by 4 bases, with 16 bases between them. The CDR3 consists of 14 residues. Germline lookup yields CDR1 MNHNS and CDR2 SASEGT. Here the CDR3 DNA reads TGTGCCAGCAGGACTCAAGGGCAGGGATACGAGCAGTACTTC. As protein: CASRTQGQGYEQYF.

The chain is built from TRBV2 and TRBJ1-1; no firm D call. The CDR3 is 12 amino acids. The germline CDR1 and CDR2 sequences are SNHLY and FYNNEI. Trimming removed 1 base from V and 4 bases from J, with 4 bases in between. This CDR3 reads CASSEGPTEAFF. The CDR3 bases are TGTGCCAGCAGTGAAGGGCCCACTGAAGCTTTCTTT.

The chain joins TRBV6-1 to TRBJ1-6, with D hard to call. The germline V and J ends were trimmed by 10 bases and 7 bases, with 11 bases remaining between them. The CDR3 extends over 12 amino acids. Germline loops: CDR1 MNHNS, CDR2 SASEGT. The CDR3 is CAIGRENSPLHF. In DNA form, the CDR3 reads TGTGCCATAGGACGGGAAAATTCACCCCTCCACTTT.

This clone was detected only once. The chain uses TRBV9 and TRBJ1-2, with TRBD1 identical over 9 bases. Trimming at V came to 4 bases and at J to 6 bases, leaving 13 bases not matched to a gene. The germline V gene has CDR1 SGDLS and CDR2 YYNGEE. This CDR3 comprises 16 residues. Written as DNA, the CDR3 is TGTGCCAGCAGCCCCTCGGGGAGGAGGACAGGGGATGGCTACACCTTC. This sequence encodes CASSPSGRRTGDGYTF.

V is TRBV11-3 and J is TRBJ2-5; 8 bases align to TRBD2. The V and J ends lost 0 bases and 3 bases, in that order; junction bases with no gene match: 3. Germline V gene data show CDR1 as SGHNT and CDR2 as YENEEA. The CDR3 has 15 residues. This CDR3 reads CASSLDGTREETQYF. CDR3 coding DNA: TGTGCCAGCAGCTTAGATGGGACTAGGGAAGAGACCCAGTACTTC. Combining the CDR3 with reference TRBV11-3 and TRBJ2-5 gives the whole variable domain EAGVVQSPRYKIIEKKQPVAFWCNPISGHNTLYWYLQNLGQGPELLIRYENEEAVDDSQLPKDRFSAERLKGVDSTLKIQPAELGDSAVYLCASSLDGTREETQYFGPGTRLLVL.

This chain links TRBV19 with TRBJ2-5; D unclear. Trimming left V 1 base short and J 4 bases short, with 13 bases between. The CDR3 is made up of 15 amino acids. The germline gives CDR1 LNHDA, CDR2 SQIVND (reference sequence). CDR3 loop: CASSIAHGERETQYF. As DNA, the CDR3 is TGTGCCAGTAGTATAGCGCATGGAGAGCGAGAGACCCAGTACTTC. The complete variable domain, with remaining parts taken from reference TRBV19 and TRBJ2-5, reads DGGITQSPKYLFRKEGQNVTLSCEQNLNHDAMYWYRQDPGQGLRLIYYSQIVNDFQKGDIAEGYSVSREKKESFPLTVTSAQKNPTAFYLCASSIAHGERETQYFGPGTRLLVL.

This chain links TRBV5-4 with TRBJ2-2; D uncertain. Per the germline V gene, CDR1 is SGHNT and CDR2 is YYREEE (reference sequence). The CDR3 is made up of 15 amino acids. Trimming took off 4 bases at V and 2 bases at J, with 12 bases between the two ends. The CDR3, as DNA: TGTGCCAGCAGCCTCCTAAAAGCCAACACCGGGGAGCTGTTTTTT. Translation gives CASSLLKANTGELFF.

V is TRBV7-2 and J is TRBJ1-3; D ambiguous. From germline, CDR1 is SGHTA and CDR2 FQGNSA. V lost 1 base, J lost 2 bases, and 9 bases lay in between. The CDR3 loop spans 15 amino acids. The CDR3 here is CASSLGVTTGNTIYF. The CDR3 bases are TGTGCCAGCAGCTTAGGCGTGACAACTGGAAACACCATATATTTT.

V gene TRBV4-2 combines with J gene TRBJ2-3; a possible D gene is TRBD2 (7 bases). Trimming cost V 3 bases and J 8 bases, with 12 bases left between them. The CDR3 spans 13 residues. Per germline, CDR1 LGHNA and CDR2 YNFKEQ. In DNA form, the CDR3 reads TGTGCCAGCAGCCATGAGGGGGAGGGTACGCAGTATTTT. This codes for CASSHEGEGTQYF.

The chain links TRBV18 to TRBJ2-3, with D tentatively TRBD2 (5 bases). The CDR3 totals 14 residues. The V and J ends lost 0 bases and 1 base respectively, with 5 bases between them. Germline V lookup: CDR1 KGHSH, CDR2 LQKENI. CDR3 nucleotides: TGTGCCAGCTCACCACCTAGCGGCACAGATACGCAGTATTTT. Its protein is CASSPPSGTDTQYF.

This chain joins TRBV19 and TRBJ2-1, with 7 bases lining up with TRBD2. V lost 5 bases and J lost 7; bases outside the gene matches: 8. Germline lookup yields CDR1 LNHDA and CDR2 SQIVND (reference sequence). CDR3 length equals 14 residues. The CDR3 DNA follows: TGTGCCAGTAGTTCGGGAGGCGTCTCGAATGAGCAGTTCTTC. Amino acid sequence: CASSSGGVSNEQFF.

CDR3: CASSQGQGRLFF. In DNA form, the CDR3 reads TGTGCCAGCAGCCAAGGACAGGGAAGACTGTTTTTT. The J gene is TRBJ1-4, the V gene TRBV14; 7 nucleotides line up with TRBD1. Germline V lookup: CDR1 SGHDN, CDR2 FVKESK. J lost 13 bases, V lost 1 base, and 3 bases had no gene match. The CDR3 sequence is 12 residues long.

This chain connects TRBV7-3 to TRBJ1-1; 7 bases align to TRBD1. The ends lost 5 bases at V and 8 bases at J; junction bases unmatched: 8. The CDR3 length is 13 residues. From germline, CDR1 is SGHTA and CDR2 FQGTGA. CDR3 loop: CASSRSGTEEAFF. The CDR3 DNA sequence: TGTGCCAGCAGCCGAAGTGGGACAGAGGAAGCTTTCTTT.

The CDR3, as DNA: TGTGCCAGCAGCTGGCAGGGGGCGCGCCAAGAGACCCAGTACTTC. Protein product: CASSWQGARQETQYF. The V and J genes are TRBV11-2 and TRBJ2-5; 8 nucleotides agree with TRBD1. This CDR3 is 15 amino acids long. The V segment lost 4 bases and the J segment 1 base; nucleotides outside the gene matches: 5. Germline lookup yields CDR1 SGHAT and CDR2 FQNNGV.

The chain has TRBV7-9 and TRBJ2-7; 8 nucleotides line up with TRBD1. Germline V gives CDR1 SEHNR, CDR2 FQNEAQ (reference sequence). Germline trimming cut 6 bases from V and 7 bases from J; bases unmatched to any gene: 17. The CDR3 sequence is 16 residues long. The DNA for the CDR3 is TGTGCCAGCAGTCCTCCCGCAGGACAGGGCGTACGGGAGCAGTACTTC. Encoded protein: CASSPPAGQGVREQYF.

The V gene is TRBV21-1, the J gene TRBJ2-4; TRBD1, the D gene given by the table, was not confirmed from the DNA. TRBV21-1 has pseudogene status. The CDR3 is 17 residues long. CDR3 sequence: CASSKVCQGAAKNIQYF. The DNA of the CDR3 is TGTGCCAGCAGCAAAGTCTGCCAGGGGGCAGCCAAAAACATTCAGTACTTC.